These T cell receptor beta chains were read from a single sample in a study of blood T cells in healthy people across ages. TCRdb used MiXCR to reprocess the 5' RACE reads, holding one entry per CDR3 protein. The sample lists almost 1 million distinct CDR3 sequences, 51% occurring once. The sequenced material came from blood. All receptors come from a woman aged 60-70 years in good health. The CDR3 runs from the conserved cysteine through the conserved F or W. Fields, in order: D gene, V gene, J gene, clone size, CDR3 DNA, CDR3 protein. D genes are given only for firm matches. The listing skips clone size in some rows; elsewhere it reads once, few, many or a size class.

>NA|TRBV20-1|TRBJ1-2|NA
TGCAGTGCTAGAGTGACAGGAGGGGCCTCGGGGGGGGTTAACTATGGCTACACCTTC
CSARVTGGASGGVNYGYTF
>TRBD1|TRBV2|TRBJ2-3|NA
TGTGCCACCGACCTGACAGGGGCCGCAGATACGCAGTATTTT
CATDLTGAADTQYF
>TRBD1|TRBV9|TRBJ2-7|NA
TGTGCCAGCAGCGTCGGAGCACAGGGGGCGAGGGACGAGCAGTACTTC
CASSVGAQGARDEQYF
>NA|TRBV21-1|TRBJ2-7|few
TGTCTAGGCTACGAGCAGTACTTC
CLGYEQYF
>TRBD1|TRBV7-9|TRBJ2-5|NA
TGTGCCAGCCAGGGGAAGGGGGCCGACCAAGAGACCCAGTACTTC
CASQGKGADQETQYF
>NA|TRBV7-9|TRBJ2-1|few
TGTGCCAGCAGCTCCCAGCGCTCAGAGAATGAGCAGTTCTTC
CASSSQRSENEQFF
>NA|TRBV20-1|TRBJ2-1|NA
TGCAGTGCCAGGCCCCCTAGCTCTGAGCAGTTCTTC
CSARPPSSEQFF
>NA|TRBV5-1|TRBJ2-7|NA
TGCGCCAGCAGCTTGGGTTTGACAGCGACCTACGAGCAGTACTTC
CASSLGLTATYEQYF
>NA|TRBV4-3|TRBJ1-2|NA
TGCGCCAGCAGCCAAGACGGATCTGTCAGCGGCTACACCTTC
CASSQDGSVSGYTF
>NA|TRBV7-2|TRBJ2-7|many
TGTGCCAGCAGCTTAGGCCTCGCCTACGAGCAGTACTTC
CASSLGLAYEQYF
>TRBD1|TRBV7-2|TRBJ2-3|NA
TGTGCCAGCAGCGGGACAGGAGGGCGAGATACGCGGTATTTT
CASSGTGGRDTRYF
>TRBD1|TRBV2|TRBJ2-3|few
TGTGCCAGCAGTCCATGGACAGGGGGAAATACAGATACGCAGTATTTT
CASSPWTGGNTDTQYF
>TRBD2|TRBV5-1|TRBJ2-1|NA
TGCGCCAGCAGCCCAAGTCCTGTAGCGGGGGGGCGCAATGAGCAGTTCTTC
CASSPSPVAGGRNEQFF
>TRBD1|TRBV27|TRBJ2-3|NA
TGTGCCAGCAGTTTCTGGACAGGGGGCGGCACAGATACGCAGTATTTT
CASSFWTGGGTDTQYF
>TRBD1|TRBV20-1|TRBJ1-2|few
TGCAGTGCTCGCAGGACAGGCAACTATGGCTACACCTTC
CSARRTGNYGYTF
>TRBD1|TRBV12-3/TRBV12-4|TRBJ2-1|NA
TGTGCCAGCAGTAGATGGACAGGGGAAAGCAATGAGCAGTTCTTC
CASSRWTGESNEQFF
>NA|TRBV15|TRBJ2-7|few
TGTGCCACCAGCAGAGCACTAGCAGAGCAGTACTTC
CATSRALAEQYF
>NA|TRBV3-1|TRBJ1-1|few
TGTGCCAGCAGCCGAGGGAGGAACACTGAAGCTTTCTTT
CASSRGRNTEAFF
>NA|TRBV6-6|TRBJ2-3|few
TGTGCCAGCAGGGCCGGTAGCGGTGGGGGGACGCAGTATTTT
CASRAGSGGGTQYF
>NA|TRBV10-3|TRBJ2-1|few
TGTGCCATTACCGGGAATTCCTACAATGAGCAGTTCTTC
CAITGNSYNEQFF
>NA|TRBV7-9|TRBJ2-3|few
TGTGCCAGCAGTTTCGACACTAGCACAGATACGCAGTATTTT
CASSFDTSTDTQYF
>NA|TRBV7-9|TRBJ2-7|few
TGTGCCAGCAGCTTAGAACGTGGTAGTCTCGGAATGTACGAGCAGTACTTC
CASSLERGSLGMYEQYF
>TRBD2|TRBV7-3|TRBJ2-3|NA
TGTGCCAGCAGCTTAACAGGTTTGCGGGAGACCCCCCACCACACAGATACGCAGTATTTT
CASSLTGLRETPHHTDTQYF
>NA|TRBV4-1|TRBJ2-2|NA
TGCACCAGCAGCCGTCGGGCCCTCACCGGGGAGCTGTTTTTT
CTSSRRALTGELFF
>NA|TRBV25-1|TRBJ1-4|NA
TGTGCCAGCAGTATAGAGGTGGATGAAAAACTGTTTTTT
CASSIEVDEKLFF
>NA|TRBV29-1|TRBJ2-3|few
TGCAGCGTTGTGTCCCCCGGGACTTCCGATACGCAGTATTTT
CSVVSPGTSDTQYF
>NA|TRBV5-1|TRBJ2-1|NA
TGCGCCAGCAGCTTGGGTTGGTCGGATAGCTCCTACAATGAGCAGTTCTTC
CASSLGWSDSSYNEQFF
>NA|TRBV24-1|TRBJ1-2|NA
TGTGCCACTAGCGGTGACAGTAACTATGGCTACACCTTC
CATSGDSNYGYTF